In this sample, the clone carrying this TCR beta chain turned up many times. The antigen is undetermined. Using RNA transcripts as the source, TCR beta CDR3 regions were amplified. The HTBI primer set drove a first-round RT-PCR of the TCR CDR3. TCRdb recomputed calls from the multiplex PCR reads with MiXCR, one row per CDR3 protein. The data contain around 400,000 distinct CDR3 sequences, roughly 13% of them singletons. Absence of ophthalmopathy progression within 18 months defined stable Graves' hyperthyroidism. V was clipped by 1 base and J by 2 bases; unmatched bases: 4. Germline CDR1 SGHAT, CDR2 FQDESV (reference sequence). The CDR3 runs to 15 residues. These data are taken from a study of T cells in Graves' hyperthyroidism and ophthalmopathy. Overall study results and limits: Ophthalmopathy and stable hyperthyroidism were separated by a 13 V-J model. Blood held most thyroid clonotypes expanded above 0.001 frequency. Model predictions of ophthalmopathy came a median approximately 6.2 months before onset.

Sample: blood. The chain is built from TRBV11-1 and TRBJ2-5; 7 bases agree with TRBD1. The receptor was derived from a woman under 30 with Graves' hyperthyroidism. CDR3 loop: CASSLGTGDQETQYF. The CDR3 DNA reads as TGTGCCAGCAGCTTAGGGACAGGCGATCAAGAGACCCAGTACTTC. Combining the CDR3 with reference TRBV11-1 and TRBJ2-5 gives the whole variable domain EAEVAQSPRYKITEKSQAVAFWCDPISGHATLYWYRQILGQGPELLVQFQDESVVDDSQLPKDRFSAERLKGVDSTLKIQPAELGDSAMYLCASSLGTGDQETQYFGPGTRLLVL.